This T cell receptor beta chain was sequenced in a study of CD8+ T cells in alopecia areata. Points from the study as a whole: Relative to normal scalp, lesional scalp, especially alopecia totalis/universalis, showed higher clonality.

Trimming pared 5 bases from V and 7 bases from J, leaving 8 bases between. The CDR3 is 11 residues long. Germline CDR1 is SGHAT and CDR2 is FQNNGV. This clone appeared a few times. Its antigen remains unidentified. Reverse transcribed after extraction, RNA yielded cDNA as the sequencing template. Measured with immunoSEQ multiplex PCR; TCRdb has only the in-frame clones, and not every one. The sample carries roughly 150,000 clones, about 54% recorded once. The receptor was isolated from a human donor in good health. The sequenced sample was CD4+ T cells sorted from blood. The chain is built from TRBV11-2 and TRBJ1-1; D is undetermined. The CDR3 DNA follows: TGTGCCAGCAGCCCGTGGGGTGAAGCTTTCTTT. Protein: CASSPWGEAFF.